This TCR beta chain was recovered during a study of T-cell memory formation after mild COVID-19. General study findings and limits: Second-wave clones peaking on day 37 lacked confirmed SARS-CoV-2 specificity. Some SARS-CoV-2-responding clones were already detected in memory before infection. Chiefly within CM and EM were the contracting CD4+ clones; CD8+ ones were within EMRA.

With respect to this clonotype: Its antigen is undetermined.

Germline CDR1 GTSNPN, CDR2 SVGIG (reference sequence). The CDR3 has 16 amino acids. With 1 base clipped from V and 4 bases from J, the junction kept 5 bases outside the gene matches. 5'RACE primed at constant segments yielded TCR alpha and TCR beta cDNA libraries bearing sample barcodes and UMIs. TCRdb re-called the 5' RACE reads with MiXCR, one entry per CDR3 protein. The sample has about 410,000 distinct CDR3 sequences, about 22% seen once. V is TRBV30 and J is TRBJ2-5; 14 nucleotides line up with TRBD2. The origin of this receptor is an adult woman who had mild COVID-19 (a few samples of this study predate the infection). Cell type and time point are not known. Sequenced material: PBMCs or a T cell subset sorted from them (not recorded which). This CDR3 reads CAWSGGTSGRGETQYF. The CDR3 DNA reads TGTGCCTGGAGTGGGGGGACTAGCGGGAGAGGAGAGACCCAGTACTTC. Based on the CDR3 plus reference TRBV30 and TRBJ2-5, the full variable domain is SQTIHQWPATLVQPVGSPLSLECTVEGTSNPNLYWYRQAAGRGLQLLFYSVGIGQISSEVPQNLSASRPQDRQFILSSKKLLLSDSGFYLCAWSGGTSGRGETQYFGPGTRLLVL.